Following are 32 T cell receptor beta chains from one sample sequenced in a study of blood T cells in healthy people across ages. A sample-barcoded 5' primer and a J-beta primer mix were used in a second PCR of roughly 6 to 11 cycles. TCRdb passed the 5' RACE reads through MiXCR, listing each CDR3 protein once. The repertoire holds around 1,600,000 distinct CDR3 sequences, approximately 39% seen once, with about 4% in the top ten. Sequenced: blood. These receptors originate from a woman between 18 and 29 years old in good health.

This clonotype was observed a handful of times. The rearrangement uses TRBV6-6 and TRBJ2-5; tentatively, D is TRBD2 (5 bases). This CDR3 is built from 15 residues. The germline V and J ends were trimmed by 2 bases and 5 bases, with 15 bases remaining between them. In germline, CDR1 is MNHNY, CDR2 SVGAGI (reference sequence). CDR3 DNA: TGTGCCAGCAGTTACCCGCGGAATCGAGGGGAGACCCAGTACTTC. Translated: CASSYPRNRGETQYF.

The chain recombines TRBV20-1 with TRBJ2-7; TRBD1 aligns across 9 bases. The J call may not be correct, given that the DNA end is closer to TRBJ2-5. CDR3 length equals 15 residues. Per germline, CDR1 DFQATT and CDR2 SNEGSKA (reference sequence). CDR3 coding DNA: TGCAGTGCTAGAGATTCCGGGACAGGGCATGAGACCCAGTACTTC. Encoded protein: CSARDSGTGHETQYF.

In its sample, this clonotype was seen a few times. The gene calls are TRBV7-8 and TRBJ2-7; possible D gene TRBD2, 6 bases. Germline V gene lookup returns CDR1 SGHVS and CDR2 FQNEAQ. The V gene lost 8 bases and the J gene lost 0 bases, with 11 bases spanning the gap. The CDR3 consists of 13 residues. In nucleotides, the CDR3 is TGTGCCAGCGGGAGGACACTCTCCTACGAGCAGTACTTC. Its translation: CASGRTLSYEQYF.

The chain is built from TRBV5-1 and TRBJ2-7; the D gene could be TRBD1 or TRBD2 (6 bases each). Germline lookup yields CDR1 SGHRS and CDR2 YFSETQ. This CDR3 contains 15 residues. The V and J ends lost 2 bases and 2 bases respectively, with 14 bases between them. The CDR3 bases are TGCGCCAGCAGCTTAGGGGGGTCGGAAACCTACGAGCAGTACTTC. Its translation is CASSLGGSETYEQYF.

This clonotype appeared many times. This rearrangement joins TRBV29-1 to TRBJ2-1, with 8 bases identical to TRBD1. This CDR3 has 14 residues. The germline V gene encodes CDR1 SQVTM and CDR2 ANQGSEA. Trimming removed 6 bases from V and 0 bases from J; junction bases left unmatched: 4. As DNA, the CDR3 is TGCAGCGTGGACAGGGTAGGCTCCTACAATGAGCAGTTCTTC. This sequence encodes CSVDRVGSYNEQFF.

The chain carries TRBV20-1 and TRBJ2-1; 7 positions match TRBD2. The germline CDR1 and CDR2 sequences are DFQATT and SNEGSKA (reference sequence). V was pared by 3 bases and J by 5 bases, with 4 bases of the junction left unmatched. The CDR3 runs to 13 residues. CDR3 loop: CSASGLENNEQFF. The DNA for the CDR3 is TGCAGTGCTAGTGGACTAGAGAACAATGAGCAGTTCTTC.

J is TRBJ2-2 and V is TRBV10-2, with TRBD1 matching over 7 bases. Germline assignment: CDR1 WSHSY and CDR2 SAAADI. With 6 bases clipped from V and 1 base from J, the junction kept 2 bases outside the gene matches. The CDR3 totals 14 residues. The CDR3 sequence is CASRPGGNTGELFF. The CDR3 DNA follows: TGCGCCAGCAGGCCAGGGGGGAACACCGGGGAGCTGTTTTTT.

This rearrangement joins TRBV4-3 to TRBJ2-3, with TRBD2 identical over 10 bases. The ends lost 0 bases at V and 1 base at J; junction bases unmatched: 10. In germline, CDR1 is LGHNA, CDR2 YSLEER. The CDR3 is 19 residues long. CDR3 in DNA: TGCGCCAGCAGCCAAGATAGAGGCGAGCTAGCGGGAGGCACAGATACGCAGTATTTT. This codes for CASSQDRGELAGGTDTQYF.

This chain connects TRBV20-1 to TRBJ1-5; a weak D match, TRBD1 (6 bases). The germline V gene encodes CDR1 DFQATT and CDR2 SNEGSKA (reference sequence). V lost 6 bases and J lost 4, with 22 bases in between. The CDR3 consists of 16 residues. CDR3: CSARGHPVNSNQPQHF. CDR3 nucleotides: TGCAGTGCCAGGGGACATCCGGTGAATAGTAATCAGCCCCAGCATTTT.

This clonotype was seen a handful of times. The chain recombines TRBV20-1 with TRBJ2-3; D gene ambiguous. Germline-derived CDR1 and CDR2 are DFQATT and SNEGSKA (reference sequence). Trimming pared 0 bases from V and 2 bases from J, leaving 6 bases between. The CDR3 sequence is 13 residues long. In DNA, the CDR3 is TGCAGTGCTAGAGATCCGGTCACAGATACGCAGTATTTT. As protein: CSARDPVTDTQYF.

The rearrangement joins TRBV6-5 to TRBJ2-3; unclear D gene. Germline assignment: CDR1 MNHEY and CDR2 SVGAGI. This CDR3 has 15 residues. V lost 5 bases, J lost 3 bases, and 15 bases lay in between. For the CDR3, the DNA is TGTGCCAGCAGTCCCGGGCCTTATTGGACAGATACGCAGTATTTT. This gives the protein CASSPGPYWTDTQYF.

This clonotype was seen a handful of times. The V and J genes are TRBV6-5 and TRBJ2-7; D gene uncertain. Germline CDR1 and CDR2: MNHEY and SVGAGI. The CDR3 is 18 residues long. V lost 2 bases and J 2 bases, leaving 22 bases between the germline ends. The CDR3 DNA reads TGTGCCAGCAGTTACGATCCCCTTAAACGAGACGGACCCTACGAGCAGTACTTC. It is translated as CASSYDPLKRDGPYEQYF.

Of note for this clonotype: This may be a read error: a much more frequent sequence differs by one nucleotide. The gene calls are TRBV10-3 and TRBJ2-1; 10 bases align to TRBD2. This CDR3 comprises 14 residues. CDR1 and CDR2 from the germline V gene are ENHRY and SYGVKD. For the CDR3, the DNA is TGTGCAACGGCAGCGGGGGGGTCCTACAATGAGCAGTTCTTC. Translation: CATAAGGSYNEQFF.

This clonotype was counted between two and nine times. This chain joins TRBV2 and TRBJ2-7, with D uncertain. The better agreement between TRBJ2-5 and the DNA end casts doubt on the J call. The germline V gene encodes CDR1 SNHLY and CDR2 FYNNEI. CDR3 size: 13 residues. CDR3 loop: CASRLYRVETQYF. CDR3 in DNA: TGTGCCAGCAGACTATATCGCGTGGAGACCCAGTACTTC.

The chain uses TRBV4-1 and TRBJ2-3; D perhaps matches TRBD2 (6 bases). CDR1 is MGHRA and CDR2 is YSYEKL in the germline V gene. V lost 3 bases and J 1 base, leaving 11 bases between the germline ends. This CDR3 contains 15 residues. The DNA of the CDR3 is TGCGCCAGCAGCCACCGTGGGAGGCGCACAGATACGCAGTATTTT. Protein product: CASSHRGRRTDTQYF.

The chain carries TRBV20-1 and TRBJ2-2, with D possibly being TRBD2 (6 bases). The CDR3 loop spans 16 amino acids. V was cut by 7 bases and J by 12 bases, with 30 bases left in between. Looked up from germline, CDR1 is DFQATT and CDR2 is SNEGSKA (reference sequence). The CDR3 region is CSVLSGLTVPGDKLFF. As DNA, the CDR3 is TGCAGTGTCCTATCCGGACTAACTGTCCCCGGGGATAAGCTGTTTTTT.

This clonotype was seen only a few times. The rearrangement joins TRBV20-1 to TRBJ2-3; TRBD2 agrees at 8 bases. V dropped 5 bases and J dropped 3; count of bases not matched to a gene: 7. This CDR3 has 14 amino acids. Germline assignment: CDR1 DFQATT and CDR2 SNEGSKA (reference sequence). The CDR3 spells CSARLASNTDTQYF. The CDR3 coding sequence is TGCAGTGCTCGACTAGCGTCGAATACAGATACGCAGTATTTT.

The rearrangement joins TRBV10-2 to TRBJ2-1; 13 bases align to TRBD2. The CDR3 totals 15 residues. V lost 5 bases to trimming and J lost 13 bases; unmatched junction nucleotides: 11. CDR1 WSHSY and CDR2 SAAADI come from the germline V gene. The chain's CDR3 is CASSSGTSGTETQFF. The CDR3 bases are TGCGCCAGCAGTTCAGGGACTAGCGGGACGGAGACCCAGTTCTTC.

The V call is TRBV2, the J call TRBJ2-1; 10 nucleotides agree with TRBD1. V trimming: 7 bases; J trimming: 5 bases; junction bases outside the gene matches: 14. Germline CDR1 reads SNHLY; CDR2 reads FYNNEI. The CDR3 is made up of 17 amino acids. The CDR3 DNA is TGTGCCAGCATTAAGTTGGCCGGGACAGGGGCCAACAATGAGCAGTTCTTC. Residues: CASIKLAGTGANNEQFF.

The rearrangement links TRBV11-2 to TRBJ2-1, with D possibly being TRBD2 (5 bases). The CDR3 has 15 amino acids. V lost 5 bases to trimming and J lost 9 bases, with 20 bases between them. CDR1 and CDR2 (germline): SGHAT, FQNNGV. The CDR3 here is CASSKLVGIAREQFF. In DNA form, the CDR3 reads TGTGCCAGCAGCAAACTAGTTGGAATCGCGCGTGAGCAGTTCTTC. The whole variable domain, filled in from reference TRBV11-2 and TRBJ2-1, reads EAGVAQSPRYKIIEKRQSVAFWCNPISGHATLYWYQQILGQGPKLLIQFQNNGVVDDSQLPKDRFSAERLKGVDSTLKIQPAKLEDSAVYLCASSKLVGIAREQFFGPGTRLTVL.

The chain employs TRBV24-1 and TRBJ2-3; a possible D gene is TRBD2 (5 bases). CDR3 size: 17 residues. CDR1 is KGHDR, CDR2 SFDVKD, per germline. V was trimmed by 3 bases and J by 0 bases, leaving 15 bases between them. Written as DNA, the CDR3 is TGTGCCACCAGTGATGTGGGAAGCGGCCTAAGCACAGATACGCAGTATTTT. This gives the protein CATSDVGSGLSTDTQYF.

This clonotype was found a few times. The V call is TRBV12-3 or TRBV12-4, the J call TRBJ2-1, with 8 nucleotides matching TRBD1. This CDR3 spans 14 amino acids. Germline trimming cut 5 bases from V and 6 bases from J; bases unmatched to any gene: 6. CDR3 amino acids: CASSVTGGSNEQFF. The CDR3, as DNA: TGTGCCAGCAGTGTAACAGGGGGAAGCAATGAGCAGTTCTTC.

This clonotype was picked up a small number of times. The chain uses TRBV4-2 and TRBJ1-3; D unclear. Germline V gives CDR1 LGHNA, CDR2 YNFKEQ. V dropped 1 base and J dropped 0 bases, with 7 bases sitting between them. The CDR3 is made up of 15 amino acids. CDR3: CASSQAPDSGNTIYF. The CDR3 DNA reads as TGTGCCAGCAGCCAAGCACCCGACTCTGGAAACACCATATATTTT.

V usage is TRBV9 and J usage is TRBJ1-2; D not certain. Trimming left V 0 bases short and J 4 bases short, with 4 bases between. Germline values: CDR1 SGDLS, CDR2 YYNGEE. The CDR3 totals 12 residues. The CDR3 nucleotides are TGTGCCAGCAGCGTAGATCCCTATGGCTACACCTTC. It specifies CASSVDPYGYTF.

In DNA, the CDR3 is TGCGCCAGCAGCCAGGCGAGTGGACAGGACGAGCAGTACTTC. This codes for CASSQASGQDEQYF. The chain employs TRBV4-3 and TRBJ2-7, with TRBD1 matching 7 bases. Germline V CDR1 and CDR2: LGHNA, YSLEER. V shed 3 bases, J shed 5 bases, and the junction held 7 bases outside the gene matches. CDR3 size: 14 residues.

The genes are TRBV6-2 or TRBV6-3 and TRBJ2-1, with 8 bases aligning to TRBD2. Germline values: CDR1 MNHEY, CDR2 SVGEGT. The CDR3 spans 17 residues. The ends lost 7 bases at V and 2 bases at J; junction bases unmatched: 13. CDR3 coding DNA: TGTGCCAGCACCAAAACGGGGGTAGCGGGACCCTACAATGAGCAGTTCTTC. Translated: CASTKTGVAGPYNEQFF.

The chain recombines TRBV18 with TRBJ2-3; D is tentatively TRBD1 or TRBD2 (6 bases each). This CDR3 is 14 amino acids long. Germline V gene data show CDR1 as KGHSH and CDR2 as LQKENI. V lost 4 bases and J lost 6, with 14 bases in between. The CDR3 bases are TGTGCCAGCTCACGCCCCCGGGGGCAGGATACGCAGTATTTT. The encoded protein is CASSRPRGQDTQYF. The full variable domain, in which reference TRBV18 and TRBJ2-3 provide the parts outside the CDR3, is NAGVMQNPRHLVRRRGQEARLRCSPMKGHSHVYWYRQLPEEGLKFMVYLQKENIIDESGMPKERFSAEFPKEGPSILRIQQVVRGDSAAYFCASSRPRGQDTQYFGPGTRLTVL.

The chain is built from TRBV3-1 and TRBJ2-1; D possibly corresponds to TRBD2 (5 bases). The CDR3 loop spans 17 amino acids. Trimming left V 2 bases short and J 4 bases short, with 18 bases between. CDR1 and CDR2 from the germline V gene are LGHDT and YNNKEL (reference sequence). The CDR3 protein is CASSQYNLARRYNEQFF. CDR3 DNA: TGTGCCAGCAGCCAATATAATTTAGCGAGAAGATACAATGAGCAGTTCTTC.

The CDR3 loop is CASSLHSPGPGLKNTEAFF. CDR3 nucleotide sequence: TGTGCCAGCAGCCTCCACAGTCCCGGCCCGGGACTCAAGAACACTGAAGCTTTCTTT. The V gene is TRBV3-1, the J gene TRBJ1-1; tentatively, D is TRBD1 (5 bases). CDR3 size: 19 residues. The germline gives CDR1 LGHDT, CDR2 YNNKEL (reference sequence). The V gene lost 4 bases and the J gene lost 1 base, with 25 bases spanning the gap.

The chain links TRBV6-2 or TRBV6-3 to TRBJ1-1, with D perhaps TRBD1 (5 bases). The CDR3 length is 14 residues. The V end lost 2 bases, the J end lost 6 bases, and 13 bases lay between the germline ends. Germline loops: CDR1 MNHEY, CDR2 SVGEGT. The CDR3 nucleotides are TGTGCCAGCAGTTACGCTCAGGGCCCGCCTGAAGCTTTCTTT. Translating it yields CASSYAQGPPEAFF.

This chain connects TRBV20-1 to TRBJ2-3, with D tentatively TRBD1 or TRBD2 (5 bases each). V lost 6 bases, J lost 0 bases, and 13 bases lay in between. In germline, CDR1 is DFQATT, CDR2 SNEGSKA (reference sequence). This CDR3 has 14 amino acids. The CDR3 loop is CSAPGASSTDTQYF. The CDR3 coding sequence is TGCAGTGCCCCCGGGGCCTCTAGCACAGATACGCAGTATTTT.

This clonotype has just a few counts. The gene calls are TRBV2 and TRBJ2-5; TRBD2 agrees at 13 bases. CDR3 length equals 18 residues. Germline values: CDR1 SNHLY, CDR2 FYNNEI. V shed 1 base, J shed 2 bases, and the junction held 7 bases outside the gene matches. CDR3 in amino acids: CASSEVPGLAGRQETQYF. CDR3 coding DNA: TGTGCCAGCAGTGAAGTACCGGGACTAGCGGGGAGGCAAGAGACCCAGTACTTC.